Listed below are T cell receptor beta chains from one sample, sequenced in a study of T-cell memory formation after mild COVID-19. Each CDR3 protein gets one entry after TCRdb re-called the 5' RACE reads with MiXCR. Of under 400,000 distinct CDR3 sequences listed, 25% to 30% were seen once; the top ten hold roughly 14%. Material: PBMCs or a T cell subset sorted from them (not recorded which). The receptor source for this set is an adult woman who had mild COVID-19 (a few samples of this study predate the infection). Cell type and time point are not known. Each CDR3 is given with its conserved first and last residue. D genes are given only for firm matches. Size is omitted from some rows. Given values are once, few, many or a class for expanded clones.

TRBV11-2	TRBJ2-1	TRBD1	many	TGTGCCAGCAGATCCACAGGGGTTGAGCAGTTCTTC	CASRSTGVEQFF
TRBV5-1	TRBJ1-1	TRBD1	few	TGCGCCAGCAGCTACCAGGGGGGGAACACTGAAGCTTTCTTT	CASSYQGGNTEAFF
TRBV7-3	TRBJ2-6	-	few	TGTGCCAGCAGCCCCGGGGTCACCGGGGCCAACGTCCTGACTTTC	CASSPGVTGANVLTF
TRBV6-2/TRBV6-3	TRBJ1-1	-	-	TGTGCCAGCAGTTACCGTGTTGGAGGGCGCCGAGTTGAGAACACTGAAGCTTTCTTT	CASSYRVGGRRVENTEAFF
TRBV9	TRBJ2-5	-	many	TGTGCCAGCAGCGTAGGTGGGCTTGATAACCAAGAGACCCAGTACTTC	CASSVGGLDNQETQYF
TRBV7-9	TRBJ2-2	TRBD1	-	TGTGCCAGCAGCTCTCGGGACAGGGAGACCGGGGAGCTGTTTTTT	CASSSRDRETGELFF
TRBV5-1	TRBJ2-1	TRBD2	-	TGCGCCAGCAGTATGGGGAGCGGGAGGACCTACAATGAGCAGTTCTTC	CASSMGSGRTYNEQFF
TRBV11-2	TRBJ1-1	TRBD1	-	TGTGCCAGCAGCTTGACAGGGTCTGAAGCTTTCTTT	CASSLTGSEAFF
TRBV3-1	TRBJ1-5	-	-	TGTGCCAGCAGCCAAGATGGGCTCGGGCATCAGCCCCAGCATTTT	CASSQDGLGHQPQHF
TRBV5-1	TRBJ2-6	TRBD2	-	TGCGCCAGCAGCCTTACTAGCGGGAACCCTGGGGCCAACGTCCTGACTTTC	CASSLTSGNPGANVLTF
TRBV5-1	TRBJ2-1	TRBD2	-	TGCGCCAGCAGCTCTCAACTAGCGGAGCTTTCCAATGAGCAGTTCTTC	CASSSQLAELSNEQFF
TRBV2	TRBJ1-1	-	-	TGTGCCACCCGGGATAGTAAAACTGAAGCTTTCTTT	CATRDSKTEAFF
TRBV12-3/TRBV12-4	TRBJ1-2	-	-	TGTGCCAGCAGTTTATCTTCGGCGGGGGGAGGCTACACCTTC	CASSLSSAGGGYTF
TRBV12-3/TRBV12-4	TRBJ1-1	-	-	TGTGCCAGCAGTTTGTCTGGGGTGAACACTGAAGCTTTCTTT	CASSLSGVNTEAFF
TRBV27	TRBJ1-1	-	-	TGTGCCAGCAGCTCCGCTCTAAATACTGAAGCTTTCTTT	CASSSALNTEAFF
TRBV4-2	TRBJ2-5	TRBD2	-	TGTGCCAGCAGCCAAGAAACTAGCGGGAGTGGAGAGACCCAGTACTTC	CASSQETSGSGETQYF
TRBV4-2	TRBJ2-3	TRBD2	-	TGTGCCAGCAGCCAGGAAGGACTAGCGGGAAGAGATACGCAGTATTTT	CASSQEGLAGRDTQYF
TRBV7-9	TRBJ2-7	-	few	TGTGCCAGCAGCTCAAACGACACTCGCCTGCAGTACTTC	CASSSNDTRLQYF
TRBV12-3/TRBV12-4	TRBJ1-1	TRBD1	few	TGTGCCAGCAGCCTACAGGGGGTGAGCACTGAAGCTTTCTTT	CASSLQGVSTEAFF
TRBV7-7	TRBJ2-1	TRBD2	once	TGTGCCAGCAGCACAGTGGGAGGGGATGAGCAGTTCTTC	CASSTVGGDEQFF
TRBV7-2	TRBJ2-3	-	-	TGTGCCAGCAGTAAAACGGGGAATACGCAGTATTTT	CASSKTGNTQYF
TRBV7-2	TRBJ2-1	TRBD1	few	TGTGCCAGCAGACAGGGGGCAGGCTACAATGAGCAGTTCTTC	CASRQGAGYNEQFF
TRBV12-3/TRBV12-4	TRBJ2-1	TRBD2	-	TGTGCCGCGTCTGGTAATGGGGGGGGCAATGAGCAGTTCTTC	CAASGNGGGNEQFF
TRBV7-2	TRBJ2-7	-	many	TGTGCCAGCAGCTTAGATTCAGGCTTCTCCTACGAGCAGTACTTC	CASSLDSGFSYEQYF
TRBV11-1	TRBJ2-1	-	-	TGTGCCAGCAGCTCGGGCGGCGAATACAATGAGCAGTTCTTC	CASSSGGEYNEQFF
TRBV11-2	TRBJ2-1	-	many	TGTGCCAGCAGCTTAAGAGGGGATAGCTCCTACAATGAGCAGTTCTTC	CASSLRGDSSYNEQFF
TRBV11-2	TRBJ2-7	-	few	TGTGCCAGCAGCCTAGGGGGGTTCCCCGAGCAGTACTTC	CASSLGGFPEQYF
TRBV7-7	TRBJ2-5	-	-	TGTGCCAGCAGCTTAGGGGACGGGGTGGAGACCCAGTACTTC	CASSLGDGVETQYF
TRBV9	TRBJ2-7	-	-	TGTGCCAGCAGCGCTAGCGTGGGGCAGCTACCCTACGAGCAGTACTTC	CASSASVGQLPYEQYF
TRBV20-1	TRBJ1-3	TRBD1	-	TGCAGTGCTACCCGGGACAGGGGCAAAGCGGGAAACACCATATATTTT	CSATRDRGKAGNTIYF
TRBV4-2	TRBJ2-3	TRBD1	few	TGTGCCAGCAGCCACGAAGGACAGGGAGGATCCCTCCGGGCCACAGATACGCAGTATTTT	CASSHEGQGGSLRATDTQYF
TRBV12-3/TRBV12-4	TRBJ2-7	TRBD1	few	TGTGCCAGCAGAAAGGGACAGGGTACCTACGAGCAGTACTTC	CASRKGQGTYEQYF
TRBV7-9	TRBJ2-7	-	once	TGTGCCAGCAGCTTAGGCTGGACATCGTCCTACGAGCAGTACTTC	CASSLGWTSSYEQYF
TRBV29-1	TRBJ1-1	-	-	TGCAGCGCCCCGCGGGGGGAGAACCTTCGGAACACTGAAGCTTTCTTT	CSAPRGENLRNTEAFF
TRBV24-1	TRBJ2-1	-	-	TGTGCCACCAGTGGGAAATCACAGTCCGCCTACAATGAGCAGTTCTTC	CATSGKSQSAYNEQFF